A selection of T cell receptor beta chains follows, all from one sample in a study of blood T cells in healthy people across ages. From the 5' RACE reads, TCRdb called clonotypes with MiXCR, one entry per CDR3 protein. The sample consists of about 930,000 distinct CDR3 sequences, under 35% of them appearing once. The sample also formed part of further work on T cells of mothers and their children.

Sequenced: blood. These receptors all stem from a middle-aged woman in good health. Each CDR3 is given with its conserved first and last residue. A D gene is named only where the DNA matches it firmly. The size of a clone is reported for some rows only, either as once, few or many, or as a class for expanded clones.

j_gene | v_gene | d_gene | abundance | CDR3nt | CDR3aa
TRBJ1-5 | TRBV5-1 | . | . | TGCGCCAGCAGCTTGGGGGACAATAATAGCAATCAGCCCCAGCATTTT | CASSLGDNNSNQPQHF
TRBJ1-5 | TRBV28 | . | . | TGTGCCAGCAGCCCCAGCGGGACCGGAGGCAATCAGCCCCAGCATTTT | CASSPSGTGGNQPQHF
TRBJ1-1 | TRBV10-3 | . | . | TGTGCCATCAGTGTGAATAAGGGGACTGAAGCTTTCTTT | CAISVNKGTEAFF
TRBJ2-5 | TRBV18 | . | . | TGTGCCAGCTCACCGCTCGCGGGGCACCAAGAGACCCAGTACTTC | CASSPLAGHQETQYF
TRBJ2-5 | TRBV20-1 | . | . | TGCAGTGCTAGAGATCCGGGGGCGGTCAGGGCCGGAGGGGAGACCCAGTACTTC | CSARDPGAVRAGGETQYF
TRBJ1-2 | TRBV14 | . | many | TGTGCCAGCAGCCCCCTGCGGAGGGTGGACTATGGCTACACCTTC | CASSPLRRVDYGYTF
TRBJ2-3 | TRBV19 | . | . | TGTGCCAGTAGTGGAGGCCAGATTATCACAGATACGCAGTATTTT | CASSGGQIITDTQYF
TRBJ2-1 | TRBV7-9 | TRBD2 | few | TGTGCCAGCAGCCCCCAAGGGACTAGCGGGGGCTCCTACAATGAGCAGTTCTTC | CASSPQGTSGGSYNEQFF
TRBJ2-1 | TRBV7-2 | . | . | TGTGCCAGCAGCTTAGTAGGGCCATACGTTGAGCAGTTCTTC | CASSLVGPYVEQFF
TRBJ1-2 | TRBV19 | . | few | TGTGCCAGTAGTATAGGTGTGGGGTACGGTCTACGTCGTGAGGGCTACACCTTC | CASSIGVGYGLRREGYTF
TRBJ2-7 | TRBV12-3/TRBV12-4 | TRBD1 | many | TGTGCCAGCAGTATCCGGGACAGGAGCTACGAGCAGTACTTC | CASSIRDRSYEQYF
TRBJ1-2 | TRBV24-1 | TRBD1 | many | TGTGCCACCAGTGAACCCCCCGGGACAGGCCGCCAAGGCTACACCTTC | CATSEPPGTGRQGYTF
TRBJ2-7 | TRBV5-6 | TRBD1 | . | TGTGCCAGCAGCACGACAGGGATCAACGAGCAGTACTTC | CASSTTGINEQYF
TRBJ2-5 | TRBV4-1 | . | . | TGCGCCAGCAGCCAAGCAGGAGCGGATCAGGAGACCCAGTACTTC | CASSQAGADQETQYF
TRBJ2-5 | TRBV11-1 | . | . | TGTGCCAGCAGCTTAAGAGGATTGTGGGAGACCCAGTACTTC | CASSLRGLWETQYF
TRBJ2-4 | TRBV12-3/TRBV12-4 | . | . | TGTGCCAGCAGTGCGGCAATATTGAAGCAGTACTTC | CASSAAILKQYF
TRBJ1-5 | TRBV15 | . | few | TGTGCCACCAGCAGAGGTGGGGGACAGCCCCAGCATTTT | CATSRGGGQPQHF
TRBJ1-1 | TRBV3-1 | . | . | TGTGCCAGCAGCCAAGCAGGGAGCGAAACTGAAGCTTTCTTT | CASSQAGSETEAFF
TRBJ1-2 | TRBV18 | . | many | TGTGCCAGCAGCTCACAGGTGAACTATGGTTACACCTTC | CASSSQVNYGYTF
TRBJ1-2 | TRBV4-1 | . | . | TGCGCCAGCAGCCAAGCGATTGAGGAGCGCAGGACATCTAACTATGGCTACACCTTC | CASSQAIEERRTSNYGYTF
TRBJ2-1 | TRBV7-3 | TRBD1 | many | TGTGCCAGCAGCTTGGACAGGGGGTGGAATGAGCAGTTCTTC | CASSLDRGWNEQFF
TRBJ2-3 | TRBV2 | TRBD2 | few | TGTGCCACGACACCGGGACTAGCGGGAGTTACGCAGTATTTT | CATTPGLAGVTQYF
TRBJ1-6 | TRBV4-2 | . | few | TGTGCCAGCAGCCAAGAAGGGGGTGATTCACCCCTCCACTTT | CASSQEGGDSPLHF
TRBJ1-1 | TRBV20-1 | TRBD1 | . | TGCAGTGCCGATACAGGGGGCACTGAAGCTTTCTTT | CSADTGGTEAFF
TRBJ2-7 | TRBV5-5 | TRBD1 | many | TGTGCCAGCAGCTCTGATGCCCGGACAGGACCCTACGAGCAGTACTTC | CASSSDARTGPYEQYF
TRBJ1-2 | TRBV28 | . | many | TGTGCCAGCAGTTTACCACGGGGCGGGTATGGCTACACCTTC | CASSLPRGGYGYTF
TRBJ1-5 | TRBV24-1 | . | once | TGTGCCACCAGTGATCACCGGAACCTAAATCAGCCCCAGCATTTT | CATSDHRNLNQPQHF
TRBJ2-1 | TRBV2 | . | many | TGTGCCAGCAGTGATACCAACAATGAGCAGTTCTTC | CASSDTNNEQFF
TRBJ2-1 | TRBV6-5 | . | few | TGTGCCAGCAGTTACTCGGGGGGGCGGGGCTCCTACAATGAGCAGTTCTTC | CASSYSGGRGSYNEQFF
TRBJ2-1 | TRBV20-1 | . | . | TGCAGTGCTAGCCCTGGGACGGACAGAAGGAGTGAGCAGTTCTTC | CSASPGTDRRSEQFF
TRBJ2-5 | TRBV4-3 | . | few | TGCGCCAGCAGCCAAGAAGCCGGGATGGGGGAGACCCAGTACTTC | CASSQEAGMGETQYF
TRBJ2-3 | TRBV4-1 | . | once | TGCGCCAGCAGCCTCAACTCGGCAGATACGCAGTATTTT | CASSLNSADTQYF
TRBJ2-1 | TRBV4-1 | TRBD1 | many | TGCGCCAGCAGCCCGGGACAGGGGGACTACAATGAGCAGTTCTTC | CASSPGQGDYNEQFF
TRBJ2-1 | TRBV7-2 | TRBD1 | . | TGTGCCAGCAGCAAAACAGGGGTCAATGAGCAGTTCTTC | CASSKTGVNEQFF
TRBJ1-2 | TRBV10-3 | . | many | TGTGCCATCAGTGCCGGGGGTTACTATGGCTACACCTTC | CAISAGGYYGYTF
TRBJ2-7 | TRBV14 | TRBD2 | few | TGTGCCAGCAGCCGCCGCCTGACTAGCGGGGGGGCCGGCGAGCAGTACTTC | CASSRRLTSGGAGEQYF
TRBJ2-3 | TRBV6-5 | . | many | TGTGCCAGCAGCCCAGGTCCCCCAGATACGCAGTATTTT | CASSPGPPDTQYF
TRBJ2-7 | TRBV28 | TRBD2 | . | TGTGCCAGCAGTCCATTCATACTAGCGGAGAAGCAGTACTTC | CASSPFILAEKQYF
TRBJ1-2 | TRBV28 | . | . | TGTGCCATCCTGACAGCCGCATCGGGTGGCTACACCTTC | CAILTAASGGYTF
TRBJ2-3 | TRBV18 | . | . | TGTGCCAGCTCACTATCGGACAGCACAGATACGCAGTATTTT | CASSLSDSTDTQYF